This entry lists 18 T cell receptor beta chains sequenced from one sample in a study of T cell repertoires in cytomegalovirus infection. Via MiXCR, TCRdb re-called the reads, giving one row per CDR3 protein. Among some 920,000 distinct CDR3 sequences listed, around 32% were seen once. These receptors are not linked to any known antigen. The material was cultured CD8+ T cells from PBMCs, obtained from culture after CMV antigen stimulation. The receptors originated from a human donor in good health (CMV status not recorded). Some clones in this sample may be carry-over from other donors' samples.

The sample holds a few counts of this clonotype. CDR3 sequence reads: CASSFQDRLNTEAFF. The DNA for the CDR3 is TGTGCCAGCAGCTTTCAGGACAGGCTGAACACTGAAGCTTTCTTT. V gene TRBV5-5 combines with J gene TRBJ1-1, with 7 nucleotides matching TRBD1. Germline trimming cut 2 bases from V and 0 bases from J; bases unmatched to any gene: 4. The V gene's germline CDR1 is SGHKS and CDR2 YYEKEE (reference sequence). This CDR3 spans 15 amino acids.

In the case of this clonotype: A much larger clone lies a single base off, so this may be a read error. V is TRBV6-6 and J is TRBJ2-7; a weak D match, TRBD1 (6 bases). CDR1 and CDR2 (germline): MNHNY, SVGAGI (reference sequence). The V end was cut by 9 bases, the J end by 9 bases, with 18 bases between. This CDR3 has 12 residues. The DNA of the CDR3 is TGTGCCAGGAGAGAGACAGGAATTCTGCAGTACGTC. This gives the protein CARRETGILQYV.

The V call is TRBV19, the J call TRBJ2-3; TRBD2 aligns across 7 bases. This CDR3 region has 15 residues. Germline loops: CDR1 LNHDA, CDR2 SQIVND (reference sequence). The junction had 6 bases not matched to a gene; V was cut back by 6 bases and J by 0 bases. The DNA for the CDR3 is TGTGCCAGTAGAGCATTGCGGGGGAGCACAGATACGCAGTATTTT. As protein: CASRALRGSTDTQYF.

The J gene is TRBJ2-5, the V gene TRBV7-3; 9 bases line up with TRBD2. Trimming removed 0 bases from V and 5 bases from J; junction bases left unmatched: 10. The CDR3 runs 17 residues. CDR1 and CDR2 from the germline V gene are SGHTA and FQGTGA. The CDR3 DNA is TGTGCCAGCAGCTTAACTATCCCTGGGCTAGCGGGGGAGACCCAGTACTTC. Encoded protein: CASSLTIPGLAGETQYF.

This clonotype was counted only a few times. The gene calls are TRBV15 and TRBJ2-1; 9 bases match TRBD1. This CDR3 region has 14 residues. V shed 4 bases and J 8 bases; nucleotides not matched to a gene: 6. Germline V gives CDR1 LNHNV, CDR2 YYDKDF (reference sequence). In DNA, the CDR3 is TGTGCCACCAGCATTACGGGACAGGGCTATGAGCAGTTCTTC. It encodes CATSITGQGYEQFF.

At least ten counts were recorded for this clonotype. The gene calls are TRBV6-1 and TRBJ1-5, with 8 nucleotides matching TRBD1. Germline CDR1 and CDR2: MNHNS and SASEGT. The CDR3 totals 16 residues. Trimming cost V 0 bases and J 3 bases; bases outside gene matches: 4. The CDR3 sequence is CASSEAGQGYNQPQHF. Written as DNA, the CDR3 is TGTGCCAGCAGTGAAGCTGGACAGGGTTACAATCAGCCCCAGCATTTT.

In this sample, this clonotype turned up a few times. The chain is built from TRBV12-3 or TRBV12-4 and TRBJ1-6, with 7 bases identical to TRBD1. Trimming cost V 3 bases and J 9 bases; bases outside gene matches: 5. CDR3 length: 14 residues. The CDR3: CASSFRQGSSPLHF. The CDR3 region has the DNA TGTGCCAGCAGTTTCAGACAGGGTAGTTCACCCCTCCACTTT.

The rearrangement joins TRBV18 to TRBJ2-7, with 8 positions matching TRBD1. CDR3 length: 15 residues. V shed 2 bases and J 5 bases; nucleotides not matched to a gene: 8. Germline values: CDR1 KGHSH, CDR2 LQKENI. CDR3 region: CASSPGQGYSHEQYF. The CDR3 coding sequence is TGTGCCAGCTCACCAGGACAGGGATATAGTCACGAGCAGTACTTC.

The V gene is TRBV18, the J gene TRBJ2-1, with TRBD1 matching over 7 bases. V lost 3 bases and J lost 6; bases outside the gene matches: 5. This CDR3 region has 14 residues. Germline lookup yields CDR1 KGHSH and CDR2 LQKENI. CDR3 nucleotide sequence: TGTGCCAGCTCACCCCCGGACAGGCCCAATGAGCAGTTCTTC. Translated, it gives CASSPPDRPNEQFF. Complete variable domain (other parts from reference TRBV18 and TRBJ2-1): NAGVMQNPRHLVRRRGQEARLRCSPMKGHSHVYWYRQLPEEGLKFMVYLQKENIIDESGMPKERFSAEFPKEGPSILRIQQVVRGDSAAYFCASSPPDRPNEQFFGPGTRLTVL.

Here the CDR3 DNA reads TGTGCCAGCAGCCAAGTAGATGGCGGAAACACTGAAGCTTTCTTT. This sequence encodes CASSQVDGGNTEAFF. The chain joins TRBV4-2 to TRBJ1-1; D remains ambiguous. Germline CDR1 and CDR2: LGHNA and YNFKEQ. V lost 1 base to trimming and J lost 2 bases, with 11 bases between them. The CDR3 totals 15 residues.

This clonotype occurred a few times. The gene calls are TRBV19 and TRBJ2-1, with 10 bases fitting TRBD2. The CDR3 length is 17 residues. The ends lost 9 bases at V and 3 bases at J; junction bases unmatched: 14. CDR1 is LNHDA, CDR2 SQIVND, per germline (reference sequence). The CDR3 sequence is CASPWASGGFVYNEQFF. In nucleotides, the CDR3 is TGTGCCAGCCCCTGGGCTAGCGGGGGTTTTGTCTACAATGAGCAGTTCTTC.

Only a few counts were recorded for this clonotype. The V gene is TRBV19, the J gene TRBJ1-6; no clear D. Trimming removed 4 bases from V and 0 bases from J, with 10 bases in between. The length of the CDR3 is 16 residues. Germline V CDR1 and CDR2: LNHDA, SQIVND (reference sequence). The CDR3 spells CASSNGISSYNSPLHF. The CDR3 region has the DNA TGTGCCAGTAGTAACGGGATAAGCTCCTATAATTCACCCCTCCACTTT. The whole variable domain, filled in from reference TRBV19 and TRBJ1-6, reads DGGITQSPKYLFRKEGQNVTLSCEQNLNHDAMYWYRQDPGQGLRLIYYSQIVNDFQKGDIAEGYSVSREKKESFPLTVTSAQKNPTAFYLCASSNGISSYNSPLHFGNGTRLTVT.

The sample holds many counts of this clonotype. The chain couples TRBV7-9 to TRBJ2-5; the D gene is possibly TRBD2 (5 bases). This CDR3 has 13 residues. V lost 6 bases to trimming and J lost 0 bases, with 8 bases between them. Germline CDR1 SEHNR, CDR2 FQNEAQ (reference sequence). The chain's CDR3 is CASRSGDQETQYF. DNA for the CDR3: TGTGCCAGCAGATCCGGGGACCAAGAGACCCAGTACTTC.

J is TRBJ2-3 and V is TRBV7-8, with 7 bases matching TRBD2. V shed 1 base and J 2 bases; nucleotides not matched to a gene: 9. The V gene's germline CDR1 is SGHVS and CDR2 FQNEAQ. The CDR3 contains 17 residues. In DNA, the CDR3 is TGTGCCAGCAGCTTAGACTCTCGCGGGGACTACACAGATACGCAGTATTTT. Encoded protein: CASSLDSRGDYTDTQYF.

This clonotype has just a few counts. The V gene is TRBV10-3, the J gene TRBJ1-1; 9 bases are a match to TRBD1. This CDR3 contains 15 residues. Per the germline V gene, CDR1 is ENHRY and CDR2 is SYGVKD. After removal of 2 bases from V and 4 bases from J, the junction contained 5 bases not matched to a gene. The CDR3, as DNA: TGTGCCATCAGTGAGGGACAGGGGTTGGTCACTGAAGCTTTCTTT. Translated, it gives CAISEGQGLVTEAFF.

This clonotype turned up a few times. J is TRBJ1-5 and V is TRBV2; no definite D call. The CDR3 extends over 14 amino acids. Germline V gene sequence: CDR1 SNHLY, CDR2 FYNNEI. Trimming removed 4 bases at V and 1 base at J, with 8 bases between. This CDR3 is CASSVALSNQPQHF. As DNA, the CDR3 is TGTGCCAGCAGTGTGGCGCTGAGCAATCAGCCCCAGCATTTT.

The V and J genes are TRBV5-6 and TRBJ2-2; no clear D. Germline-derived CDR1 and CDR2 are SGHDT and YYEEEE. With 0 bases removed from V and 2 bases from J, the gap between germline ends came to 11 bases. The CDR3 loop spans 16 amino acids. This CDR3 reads CASSLAVWINTGELFF. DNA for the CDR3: TGTGCCAGCAGCTTGGCTGTTTGGATCAACACCGGGGAGCTGTTTTTT.

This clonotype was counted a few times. The CDR3 here is CASKDGYTF. CDR3 DNA sequence: TGTGCCAGCAAAGATGGCTACACCTTC. V is TRBV27 and J is TRBJ1-2; D is undetermined. The V and J ends lost 7 bases and 6 bases respectively, with 3 bases between them. The CDR3 covers 9 residues. Germline-derived CDR1 and CDR2 are MNHEY and SMNVEV (reference sequence).